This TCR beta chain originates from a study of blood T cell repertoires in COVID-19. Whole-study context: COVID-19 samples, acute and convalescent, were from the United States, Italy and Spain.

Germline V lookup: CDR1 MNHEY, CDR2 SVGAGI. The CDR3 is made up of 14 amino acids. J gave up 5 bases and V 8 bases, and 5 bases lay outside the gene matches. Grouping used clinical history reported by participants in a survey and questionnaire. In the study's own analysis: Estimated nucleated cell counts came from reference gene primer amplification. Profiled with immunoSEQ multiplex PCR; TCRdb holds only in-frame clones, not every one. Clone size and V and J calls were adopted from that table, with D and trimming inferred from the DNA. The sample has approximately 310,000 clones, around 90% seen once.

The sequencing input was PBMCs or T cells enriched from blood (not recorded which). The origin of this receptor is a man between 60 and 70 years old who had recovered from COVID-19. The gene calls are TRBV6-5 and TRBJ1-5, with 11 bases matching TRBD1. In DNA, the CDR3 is TGTGCCAGCGCGGACAGGGGGCATCATCAGCCCCAGCATTTT. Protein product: CASADRGHHQPQHF.